What follows are 11 T cell receptor beta chains derived from one specimen sequenced in a study of shared clonotypes between healthy human individuals. Clones were sequenced by immunoSEQ multiplex PCR, and TCRdb holds only the in-frame ones, with some missing. Here the sample spans approximately 2,200,000 clones, more than 85% being singletons. In the naive CD8 group, cells lacked CD45RO and were positively selected for CCR7, so terminally differentiated effector memory CD45RA+ cells were left out. The source material was naive CD8+ T cells from PBMCs. The source of these receptors is a man in his late teens or twenties in good health. Some clones in this sample may be carry-over from other donors' samples.

With regard to this clone: The identical CDR3 is also encoded by other nucleotide sequences in the sample. J is TRBJ2-7 and V is TRBV27; a weak D match, TRBD2 (5 bases). Trimming shortened V by 2 bases and J by 0 bases, and 11 bases separated the two germline ends. Germline V gives CDR1 MNHEY, CDR2 SMNVEV (reference sequence). This CDR3 has 15 amino acids. The CDR3 nucleotides are TGTGCCAGCAGTTTAAGTCTAGCAGGCTCCTACGAGCAGTACTTC. Translated, it gives CASSLSLAGSYEQYF.

Comments on this clone: This sample includes further DNA sequences coding for the same CDR3. CDR3 in amino acids: CASSRLSGSSYNEQFF. DNA for the CDR3: TGCGCCAGCAGCCGCCTTAGCGGTAGCTCCTACAATGAGCAGTTCTTC. The chain joins TRBV4-3 to TRBJ2-1; D perhaps matches TRBD2 (6 bases). The V end lost 4 bases, the J end lost 0 bases, and 13 bases lay between the germline ends. The CDR3 runs to 16 residues. In germline, CDR1 is LGHNA, CDR2 YSLEER.

The gene calls are TRBV5-8 and TRBJ1-1; the D is unclear. The germline V and J ends were trimmed by 0 bases and 0 bases, with 9 bases remaining between them. This CDR3 is built from 15 residues. Per germline, CDR1 SGHTS and CDR2 YDEGEE. CDR3 nucleotide sequence: TGTGCCAGCAGCTTGGTGCCAGTCATGAACACTGAAGCTTTCTTT. This translates into CASSLVPVMNTEAFF.

V gene TRBV7-9 combines with J gene TRBJ2-1; 15 bases agree with TRBD2. V shed 5 bases, J shed 8 bases, and the junction held 7 bases outside the gene matches. Germline CDR1 and CDR2: SEHNR and FQNEAQ (reference sequence). The CDR3 contains 16 residues. The CDR3 DNA sequence: TGTGCCAGCAGCGGACTAGCGGGAGGGCCTATCGATGAGCAGTTCTTC. Translating it yields CASSGLAGGPIDEQFF.

The chain combines TRBV27 with TRBJ1-2, with 7 bases lining up with TRBD1. Trimming removed 8 bases from V and 3 bases from J; junction bases left unmatched: 12. The CDR3 contains 15 residues. Germline V lookup: CDR1 MNHEY, CDR2 SMNVEV (reference sequence). CDR3 sequence reads: CASGFRDRHDYGYTF. The CDR3 region has the DNA TGTGCCAGCGGCTTCCGGGACAGACATGACTATGGCTACACCTTC.

The chain employs TRBV14 and TRBJ2-7, with a tentative D call TRBD2 (5 bases). V was shortened by 4 bases and J by 3 bases, with 13 bases between the two germline ends. This CDR3 comprises 14 residues. Germline lookup yields CDR1 SGHDN and CDR2 FVKESK. Here the CDR3 DNA reads TGTGCCAGCAGCCCGAGGACGGGAATCTACGAGCAGTACTTC. Translating it yields CASSPRTGIYEQYF.

This clone was seen a single time. This chain links TRBV2 with TRBJ1-5, with 8 nucleotides matching TRBD1. This CDR3 contains 15 residues. The trim removed 5 bases at V and 0 bases at J, leaving 3 bases unmatched. Germline V gene data show CDR1 as SNHLY and CDR2 as FYNNEI. The DNA for the CDR3 is TGTGCCAGCAGTTGGACAGGGAATAGCAATCAGCCCCAGCATTTT. Amino acids: CASSWTGNSNQPQHF. Variable domain in full (rest from reference TRBV2 and TRBJ1-5): EPEVTQTPSHQVTQMGQEVILRCVPISNHLYFYWYRQILGQKVEFLVSFYNNEISEKSEIFDDQFSVERPDGSNFTLKIRSTKLEDSAMYFCASSWTGNSNQPQHFGDGTRLSIL.

This chain uses TRBV7-9 with TRBJ1-1; D is unresolved. V lost 4 bases to trimming and J lost 1 base, with 16 bases between them. CDR1 and CDR2 (germline): SEHNR, FQNEAQ (reference sequence). This CDR3 region has 16 residues. Written as DNA, the CDR3 is TGTGCCAGCAGCTCCCCCAGCGCCCATCCGAACACTGAAGCTTTCTTT. This translates into CASSSPSAHPNTEAFF.

The gene calls are TRBV30 and TRBJ1-6, with D hard to call. Germline V gene lookup returns CDR1 GTSNPN and CDR2 SVGIG (reference sequence). Trimming removed 0 bases from V and 8 bases from J, with 14 bases in between. The CDR3 has 15 residues. CDR3 in DNA: TGTGCCTGGAGTGTTCGTGAACGGAGATATTCACCCCTCCACTTT. The encoded protein is CAWSVRERRYSPLHF.

The rearrangement uses TRBV5-6 and TRBJ1-3; no definite D call. The CDR3 has 11 residues. Germline V gives CDR1 SGHDT, CDR2 YYEEEE. Trimming took off 5 bases at V and 4 bases at J, with 4 bases between the two ends. Here the CDR3 DNA reads TGTGCCAGCAGTTGGGGAAACACCATATATTTT. Translated: CASSWGNTIYF. Complete variable domain (other parts from reference TRBV5-6 and TRBJ1-3): DAGVTQSPTHLIKTRGQQVTLRCSPKSGHDTVSWYQQALGQGPQFIFQYYEEEERQRGNFPDRFSGHQFPNYSSELNVNALLLGDSALYLCASSWGNTIYFGEGSWLTVV.

The rearrangement links TRBV27 to TRBJ2-5; unclear D gene. Per the germline V gene, CDR1 is MNHEY and CDR2 is SMNVEV (reference sequence). The CDR3 runs to 13 residues. Trimming pared 1 base from V and 4 bases from J, leaving 7 bases between. CDR3: CASSLWFGETQYF. CDR3 bases: TGTGCCAGCAGTTTATGGTTTGGAGAGACCCAGTACTTC.